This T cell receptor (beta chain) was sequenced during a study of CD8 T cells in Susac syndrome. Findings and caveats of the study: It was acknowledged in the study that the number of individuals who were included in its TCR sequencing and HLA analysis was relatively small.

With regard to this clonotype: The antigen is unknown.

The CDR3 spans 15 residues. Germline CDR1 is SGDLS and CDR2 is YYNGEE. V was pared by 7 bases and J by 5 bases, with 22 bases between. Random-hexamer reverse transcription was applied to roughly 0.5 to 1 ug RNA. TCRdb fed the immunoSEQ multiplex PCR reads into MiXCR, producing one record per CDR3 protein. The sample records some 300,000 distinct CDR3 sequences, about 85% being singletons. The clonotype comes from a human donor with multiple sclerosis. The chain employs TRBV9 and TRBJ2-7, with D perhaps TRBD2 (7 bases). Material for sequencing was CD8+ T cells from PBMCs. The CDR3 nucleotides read TGTGCCAGCTCTGCGAAGGGGGGGCGTGGAAACGAGCAGTACTTC. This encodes CASSAKGGRGNEQYF. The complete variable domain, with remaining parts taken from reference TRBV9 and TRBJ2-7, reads DSGVTQTPKHLITATGQRVTLRCSPRSGDLSVYWYQQSLDQGLQFLIQYYNGEERAKGNILERFSAQQFPDLHSELNLSSLELGDSALYFCASSAKGGRGNEQYFGPGTRLTVT.